The sequence of this T cell receptor (beta chain) was determined in a study of shared clonotypes between healthy human individuals. Study observations and caveats: Naive subsets generally had larger estimated richness than memory subsets. Naive CD4 clonotype sharing across several donors was around 5.5%.

Healthy HIV-negative adults without recent acute infections or vaccinations served as donors. In regard to this clone: Its antigen remains unidentified.

Profiled with immunoSEQ multiplex PCR; TCRdb holds only in-frame clones, not every one. The table has 2 million to 2.5 million clones, under 97% seen once. With V trimmed by 4 bases and J by 3 bases, 6 bases remained unmatched. Germline V lookup: CDR1 SGDLS, CDR2 YYNGEE. The CDR3 contains 14 residues. The source is a man younger than 35 in good health. The chain has TRBV9 and TRBJ1-2, with TRBD1 matching 7 bases. Specimen: naive CD4+ T cells sorted from blood. Subset of the sample: CD45RA+ positively selected. Written as DNA, the CDR3 is TGTGCCAGCAGCCTTTGGCAGGGGGACTATGGCTACACCTTC. Translation: CASSLWQGDYGYTF.